This TCR beta chain stems from a study of spatial heterogeneity in lung cancer. TCRdb passed the 5' RACE reads through MiXCR, listing each CDR3 protein once. Seen here are about 22,000 distinct CDR3 sequences, less than 6% observed once, and the top ten hold roughly 35%. This clonotype came up many times. Germline V gene sequence: CDR1 SGHTA, CDR2 FQGTGA. Trimming stripped 2 bases from V and 3 bases from J, with 9 bases between. This CDR3 has 14 residues. As for time point: sample taken at primary tumor resection. The input material, whole RNA from tumor, nontumor lung or frozen PBMC, was sequenced unsorted.

The sequenced sample was PBMCs, obtained at surgery. V is TRBV7-3 and J is TRBJ2-3; D remains unclear. This clonotype originated in a male donor with early-stage non-small cell lung cancer. CDR3 sequence (DNA): TGTGCCAGCAGCTTAGGTCTCAGAACAGATACGCAGTATTTT. This encodes CASSLGLRTDTQYF.